The present entry profiles one TCR beta chain with its context. This entry is derived from a study of blood T cell repertoires in COVID-19. Study-level information: Specimens from acute and convalescent COVID-19 originated in the United States, Italy and Spain. T cells, B-cell-depleted T cells, or PBMCs provided the cDNA or gDNA that served as material.

Trimming removed 3 bases from V and 2 bases from J, with 10 bases in between. Germline values: CDR1 DFQATT, CDR2 SNEGSKA (reference sequence). The CDR3 is 13 amino acids. Original handling: Quantification of nucleated cells was approximated via reference gene primer amplification. Libraries were prepared by immunoSEQ multiplex PCR; TCRdb keeps only in-frame clonotypes and omits some of them. V, J and clone size were drawn from that table, and D and trimming were deduced from the DNA. The sample yields about 80,000 clones, under 80% seen once. This receptor was taken from a human donor in a cohort sampled during active COVID-19. V and J are TRBV20-1 and TRBJ1-1; D is unresolved. Sequencing was performed on peripheral blood. DNA of the CDR3: TGCAGTGCTAGTTCAGAGGAAAACACTGAAGCTTTCTTT. This sequence encodes CSASSEENTEAFF.